This T cell receptor (beta chain) was sequenced during a study of T cells in Graves' hyperthyroidism and ophthalmopathy. Study as a whole: Peripheral blood specimens were obtained at initial diagnosis, prior to any treatment.

Amplification of TCR beta CDR3 regions was performed using RNA transcripts as template. A set of HTBI primers served as the primers for a first-round RT-PCR of the TCR CDR3. MiXCR, run by TCRdb on the multiplex PCR reads, gives a single entry per CDR3 protein. In the table there are around 340,000 distinct CDR3 sequences, 18% of which are singletons. With 6 bases removed from V and 7 bases from J, the gap between germline ends came to 10 bases. CDR1 and CDR2 (germline): DFQATT, SNEGSKA (reference sequence). The CDR3 is 10 residues long. If no ophthalmopathy progression occurred within 18 months, Graves' hyperthyroidism was stable. Newly diagnosed hyperthyroidism patients aged 18 to 65 years had disease lasting under 2 months. This clonotype was seen ten or more times. The antigen remains unidentified. General study results and limits: Classification by a 13 V-J model distinguished ophthalmopathy from stable hyperthyroidism.

The chain joins TRBV20-1 to TRBJ2-7; D unclear. Sequencing was performed on blood. The sequence came from a woman in her forties or fifties with Graves' hyperthyroidism. The CDR3 DNA follows: TGCAGTGCCAGATTTGGGGAGCAGTACTTC. Translated: CSARFGEQYF.